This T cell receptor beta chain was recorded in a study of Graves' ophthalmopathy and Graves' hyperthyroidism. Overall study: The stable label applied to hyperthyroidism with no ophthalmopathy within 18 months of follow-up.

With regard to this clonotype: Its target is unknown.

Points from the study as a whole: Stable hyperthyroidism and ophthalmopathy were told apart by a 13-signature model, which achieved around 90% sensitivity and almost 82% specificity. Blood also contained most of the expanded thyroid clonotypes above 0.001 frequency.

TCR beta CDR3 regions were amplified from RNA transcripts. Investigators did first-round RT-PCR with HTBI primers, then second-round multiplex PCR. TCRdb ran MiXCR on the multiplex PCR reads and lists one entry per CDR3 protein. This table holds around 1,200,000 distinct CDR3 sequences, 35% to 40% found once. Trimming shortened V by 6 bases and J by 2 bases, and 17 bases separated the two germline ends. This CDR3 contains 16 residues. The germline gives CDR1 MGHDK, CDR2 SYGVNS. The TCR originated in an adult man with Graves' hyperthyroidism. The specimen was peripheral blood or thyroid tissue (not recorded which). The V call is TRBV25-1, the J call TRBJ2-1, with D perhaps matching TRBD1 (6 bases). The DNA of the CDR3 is TGTGCCAGCAGCTTACGGACAGCCAATCCCTACAATGAGCAGTTCTTC. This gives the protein CASSLRTANPYNEQFF.